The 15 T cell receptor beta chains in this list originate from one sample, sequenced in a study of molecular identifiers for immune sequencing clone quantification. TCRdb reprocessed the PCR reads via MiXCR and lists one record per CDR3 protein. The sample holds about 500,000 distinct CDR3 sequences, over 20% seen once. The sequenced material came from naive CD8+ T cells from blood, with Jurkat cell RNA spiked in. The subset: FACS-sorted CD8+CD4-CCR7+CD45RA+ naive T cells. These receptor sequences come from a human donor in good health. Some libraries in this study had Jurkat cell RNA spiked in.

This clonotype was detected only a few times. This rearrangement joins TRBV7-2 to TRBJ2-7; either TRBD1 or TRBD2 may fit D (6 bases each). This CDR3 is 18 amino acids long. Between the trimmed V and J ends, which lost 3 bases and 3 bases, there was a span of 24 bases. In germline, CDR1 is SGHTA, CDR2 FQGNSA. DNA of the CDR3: TGTGCCAGCAGCTTCATAATTAAGGGGGGCAGTTTTTTCTACGAGCAGTACTTC. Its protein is CASSFIIKGGSFFYEQYF.

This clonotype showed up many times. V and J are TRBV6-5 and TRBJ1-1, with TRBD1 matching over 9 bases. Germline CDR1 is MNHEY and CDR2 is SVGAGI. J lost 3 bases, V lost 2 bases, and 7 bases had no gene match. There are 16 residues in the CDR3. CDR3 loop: CASSYGITGGYTEAFF. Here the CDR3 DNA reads TGTGCCAGCAGTTACGGTATTACAGGGGGCTACACTGAAGCTTTCTTT.

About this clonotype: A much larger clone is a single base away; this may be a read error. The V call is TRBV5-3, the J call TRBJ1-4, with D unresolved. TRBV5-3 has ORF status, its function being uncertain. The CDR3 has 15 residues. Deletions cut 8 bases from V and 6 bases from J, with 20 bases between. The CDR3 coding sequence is TGTGCCAGCAGCAACCCCAGAGTCCAGGATGAAAAACTGTTTTTT. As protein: CASSNPRVQDEKLFF.

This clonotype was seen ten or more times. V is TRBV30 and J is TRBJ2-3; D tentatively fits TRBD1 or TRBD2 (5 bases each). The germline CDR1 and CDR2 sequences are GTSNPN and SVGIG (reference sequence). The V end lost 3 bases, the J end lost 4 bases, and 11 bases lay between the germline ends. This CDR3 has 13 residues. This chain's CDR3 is CAWSPGTADTQYF. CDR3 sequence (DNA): TGTGCCTGGAGCCCCGGGACGGCAGATACGCAGTATTTT. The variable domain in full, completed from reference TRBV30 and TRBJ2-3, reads SQTIHQWPATLVQPVGSPLSLECTVEGTSNPNLYWYRQAAGRGLQLLFYSVGIGQISSEVPQNLSASRPQDRQFILSSKKLLLSDSGFYLCAWSPGTADTQYFGPGTRLTVL.

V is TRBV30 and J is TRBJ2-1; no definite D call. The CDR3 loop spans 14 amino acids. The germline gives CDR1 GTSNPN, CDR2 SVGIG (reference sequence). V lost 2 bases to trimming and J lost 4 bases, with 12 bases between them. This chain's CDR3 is CAWSTRPGYNEQFF. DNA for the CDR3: TGTGCCTGGAGTACGAGGCCCGGTTACAATGAGCAGTTCTTC.

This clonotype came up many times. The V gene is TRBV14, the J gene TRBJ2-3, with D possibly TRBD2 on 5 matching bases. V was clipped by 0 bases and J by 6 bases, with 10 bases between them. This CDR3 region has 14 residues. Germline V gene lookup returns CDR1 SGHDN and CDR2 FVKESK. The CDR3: CASSQDHRRDTQYF. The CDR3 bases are TGTGCCAGCAGCCAAGATCATCGGAGGGATACGCAGTATTTT. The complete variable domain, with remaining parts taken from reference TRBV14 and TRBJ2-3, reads EAGVTQFPSHSVIEKGQTVTLRCDPISGHDNLYWYRRVMGKEIKFLLHFVKESKQDESGMPNNRFLAERTGGTYSTLKVQPAELEDSGVYFCASSQDHRRDTQYFGPGTRLTVL.

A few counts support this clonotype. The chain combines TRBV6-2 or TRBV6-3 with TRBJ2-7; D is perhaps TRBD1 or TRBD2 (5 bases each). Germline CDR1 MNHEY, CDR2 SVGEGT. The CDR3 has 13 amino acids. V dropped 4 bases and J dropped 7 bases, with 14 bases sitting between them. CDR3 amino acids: CASSWGSLSEQYF. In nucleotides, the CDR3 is TGTGCCAGCAGTTGGGGGAGCCTAAGTGAGCAGTACTTC.

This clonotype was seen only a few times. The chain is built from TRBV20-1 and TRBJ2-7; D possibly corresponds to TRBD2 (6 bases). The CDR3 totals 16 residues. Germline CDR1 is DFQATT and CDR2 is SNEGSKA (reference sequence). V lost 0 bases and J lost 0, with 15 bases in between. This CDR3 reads CSARDYRGLNSYEQYF. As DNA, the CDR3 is TGCAGTGCTAGAGATTATCGGGGACTCAACTCCTACGAGCAGTACTTC.

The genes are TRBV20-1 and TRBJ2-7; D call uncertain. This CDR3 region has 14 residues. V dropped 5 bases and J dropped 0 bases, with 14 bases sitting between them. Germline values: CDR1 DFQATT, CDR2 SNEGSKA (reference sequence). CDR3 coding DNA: TGCAGTGCTCCCTCAACAGTGAGCTCCTACGAGCAGTACTTC. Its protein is CSAPSTVSSYEQYF.

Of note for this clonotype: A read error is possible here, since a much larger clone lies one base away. The CDR3 spells CAISEPGSPGEQYF. The CDR3 coding sequence is TGTGCCATCAGTGAGCCAGGGTCGCCGGGCGAGCAGTACTTC. The rearrangement links TRBV10-3 to TRBJ2-7; a weak D match, TRBD1 (5 bases). Looked up from germline, CDR1 is ENHRY and CDR2 is SYGVKD. The CDR3 runs to 14 residues. Trimming cost V 2 bases and J 6 bases, with 14 bases left between them.

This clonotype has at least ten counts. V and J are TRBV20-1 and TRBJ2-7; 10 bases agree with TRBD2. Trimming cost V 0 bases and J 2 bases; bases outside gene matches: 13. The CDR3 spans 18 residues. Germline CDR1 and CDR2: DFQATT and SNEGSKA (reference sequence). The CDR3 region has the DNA TGCAGTGCTAGAGATCGTGGGCTAGCGGGAGTGTCGGCCTACGAGCAGTACTTC. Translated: CSARDRGLAGVSAYEQYF.

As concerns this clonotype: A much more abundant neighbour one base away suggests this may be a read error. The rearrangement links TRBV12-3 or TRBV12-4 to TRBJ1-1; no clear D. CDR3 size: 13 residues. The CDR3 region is CASSLDKGTGAFF. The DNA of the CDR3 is TGTGCCAGCAGTTTAGACAAGGGCACTGGAGCTTTCTTT.

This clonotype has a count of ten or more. The CDR3 loop is CASSLAEGAALYEQYF. The CDR3 region has the DNA TGCGCCAGCAGCTTGGCGGAGGGGGCTGCTCTCTACGAGCAGTACTTC. The chain employs TRBV5-1 and TRBJ2-7; weak D call: TRBD1 (7 bases). The CDR3 contains 16 residues. Trimming took 0 bases from V and 3 from J, leaving 16 bases between them. Germline loops: CDR1 SGHRS, CDR2 YFSETQ.

As DNA, the CDR3 is TGCAGCGTTGAATACCCCCGAGGGTACACCGGGGAGCTGTTTTTT. It encodes CSVEYPRGYTGELFF. The chain carries TRBV29-1 and TRBJ2-2, with D possibly being TRBD2 (5 bases). Germline CDR1 SQVTM, CDR2 ANQGSEA. Trimming left V 2 bases short and J 3 bases short, with 13 bases between. The CDR3 sequence is 15 residues long.

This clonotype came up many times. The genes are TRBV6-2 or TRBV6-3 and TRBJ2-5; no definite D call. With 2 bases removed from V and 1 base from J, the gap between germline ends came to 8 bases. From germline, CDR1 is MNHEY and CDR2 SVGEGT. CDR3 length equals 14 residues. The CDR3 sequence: CASSYLLGQETQYF. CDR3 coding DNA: TGTGCCAGCAGTTACCTCTTGGGCCAAGAGACCCAGTACTTC.